A selection of T cell receptor beta chains follows, all from one sample in a study of regulatory T cells in long-lasting Graves disease. TCRdb recomputed calls from the multiplex PCR reads with MiXCR, one row per CDR3 protein. The profile covers around 500,000 distinct CDR3 sequences, with approximately 12% appearing a single time and around 9.3% taken by the ten largest. The same data also contributed to another study, on T cells in Graves' hyperthyroidism and ophthalmopathy.

The specimen comprised peripheral blood mononuclear cells (PBMCs), sampled at new diagnosis, from a patient treated with antithyroid drugs. The source is a woman aged 25 to 45 with Graves disease. Both conserved end residues are part of each CDR3. D genes are given only for firm matches. A row's size may be missing; if present it is once, few, many or a size class.

D,J,size,length,V,DNA,CDR3
TRBD1,TRBJ2-3,many,14,TRBV5-1,TGCGCCAGCTACCGGGACAGGGGAACAGATACGCAGTATTTT,CASYRDRGTDTQYF
NA,TRBJ1-2,many,13,TRBV2,TGTGCCAGCAGTGAGCGGGGAAACTATGGCTACACCTTC,CASSERGNYGYTF
NA,TRBJ1-2,few,17,TRBV7-2,TGTGCCAGCAGCATCCGGGGTTTTCCCCCTACCAGCTATGGCTACACCTTC,CASSIRGFPPTSYGYTF
NA,TRBJ1-1,few,15,TRBV27,TGTGCCAGCACCTCGAAGACGTTTGGAGGTACTGAAGCTTTCTTT,CASTSKTFGGTEAFF
NA,TRBJ2-3,NA,15,TRBV6-2/TRBV6-3,TGTGCCAGCAGAATTAAAAGAGTACGCACAGATACGCAGTATTTT,CASRIKRVRTDTQYF
TRBD2,TRBJ2-3,many,15,TRBV7-3,TGTGCCAGCAGCTTACTAGCGGGAGGATCAGATACGCAGTATTTT,CASSLLAGGSDTQYF
NA,TRBJ2-3,many,14,TRBV11-2,TGTGCCAGCGAAGCGGATCGGAGCACAGATACGCAGTATTTT,CASEADRSTDTQYF
NA,TRBJ2-7,NA,14,TRBV6-2/TRBV6-3,TGTGCCAGCAGCACTCTCCTTACCTCCTACGAGCAGTACTTC,CASSTLLTSYEQYF
TRBD2,TRBJ2-1,NA,16,TRBV11-1,TGTGCCAGCAGCTCCAGCGGGACTAGCGGGAGGAATGAGCAGTTCTTC,CASSSSGTSGRNEQFF
NA,TRBJ2-3,NA,16,TRBV19,TGTGCCAGTAGTACTCCAGGGCATACTAGCACAGATACGCAGTATTTT,CASSTPGHTSTDTQYF
NA,TRBJ2-1,many,14,TRBV18,TGTGCCAGCTCCATACAGGGAGTAGGCGATGAGCAGTTCTTC,CASSIQGVGDEQFF
NA,TRBJ2-7,many,13,TRBV29-1,TGCAGCGCAGCAAGGGGCTACCGCGACGAGCAGTACTTC,CSAARGYRDEQYF
NA,TRBJ2-7,NA,16,TRBV7-9,TGTGCCAGCAGCTCCCGTCGTATGGGCAGGGGCGACGAGCAGTACTTC,CASSSRRMGRGDEQYF
TRBD1,TRBJ2-3,many,14,TRBV2,TGTGCCAGCAGAGAACAGGGGGCCACAGATACGCAGTATTTT,CASREQGATDTQYF
NA,TRBJ1-3,many,16,TRBV11-2,TGTGCCAGCAGCCCCCCCGGCGTAACCTCTGGAAACACCATATATTTT,CASSPPGVTSGNTIYF
TRBD1,TRBJ2-7,many,13,TRBV2,TGTGCCAGCAGCGGACAGGGAATCTACGAGCAGTACTTC,CASSGQGIYEQYF
NA,TRBJ2-7,few,14,TRBV7-9,TGTGCCAGCAGCTTAGAGACCCGATTAAGCGAGCAGTACTTC,CASSLETRLSEQYF
TRBD1,TRBJ1-4,many,14,TRBV20-1,TGCAGTGCCCCCCGGACAGGGAGGGATGAAAAACTGTTTTTT,CSAPRTGRDEKLFF
NA,TRBJ1-6,many,13,TRBV20-1,TGCAGTGCTAGCGACAGTCTTAATTCACCCCTCCACTTT,CSASDSLNSPLHF
NA,TRBJ1-1,many,14,TRBV5-5,TGTGCCAGCAGCTCCGGTCCAGGGAGGACAGAAGCTTTCTTT,CASSSGPGRTEAFF
NA,TRBJ2-3,many,15,TRBV2,TGTGCCAGTATTATTACAGGGTTCGGCACAGATACGCAGTATTTT,CASIITGFGTDTQYF
NA,TRBJ2-7,NA,12,TRBV30,TGTGCCTGGAGCCAACTTGGCTACGAGCAGTACTTC,CAWSQLGYEQYF
NA,TRBJ1-2,NA,13,TRBV24-1,TGTGCCACCAGTGGGGGCGAGTACTATGGCTACACCTTC,CATSGGEYYGYTF
NA,TRBJ2-6,many,19,TRBV12-3/TRBV12-4,TGTGCCAGCAGTTTAGCGTTCGGAAAACCTTACTCTGGGGCCAACGTCCTGACTTTC,CASSLAFGKPYSGANVLTF
NA,TRBJ1-1,few,14,TRBV6-1,TGTGCCAGCACTCACGGGGGTCTGAACACTGAAGCTTCCTTT,CASTHGGLNTEASF
NA,TRBJ2-2,many,15,TRBV7-8,TGTGCCAGCAGCCTACGTGGGCTTAGGACCGGGGAGCTGTTTTTT,CASSLRGLRTGELFF
NA,TRBJ2-6,many,16,TRBV28,TGTGCCAGCAGTGGGGGACGGATCTCTGGGGCCAACGTCCTGACTTTC,CASSGGRISGANVLTF
NA,TRBJ1-2,few,15,TRBV6-2/TRBV6-3,TGTGCCAGCAGTTACGAGGGGAGGACTAACTATGGCTACACCTTC,CASSYEGRTNYGYTF
NA,TRBJ1-4,once,13,TRBV7-9,TGTGCCAGCAGCCAACAGGGTGGGGAAAAACTGTTTTTT,CASSQQGGEKLFF
TRBD1,TRBJ1-1,many,15,TRBV20-1,TGCAGTGCTAGGAGATGGACAGGGCCGAACACTGAAGCTTTCTTT,CSARRWTGPNTEAFF
TRBD1,TRBJ2-7,many,14,TRBV3-1,TGTGCCAGCAGCCTCTCCGGGACAGGTAACGAGCAGTACTTC,CASSLSGTGNEQYF
TRBD2,TRBJ2-3,NA,15,TRBV28,TGTGCCAGCACGGATAGCGGGAGGAGGGCAGATACGCAGTATTTT,CASTDSGRRADTQYF
NA,TRBJ2-7,many,14,TRBV30,TGTGCCTGGAGGAGCACCAGGGACTCCTACGAGCAGTACTTC,CAWRSTRDSYEQYF
NA,TRBJ2-3,NA,17,TRBV5-4,TGTGCCAGCAGCTTAGCCCCCAGGGGCTTCAGCGCAGATACGCAGTATTTT,CASSLAPRGFSADTQYF
NA,TRBJ1-6,many,13,TRBV6-5,TGTGCCAGCAGTTACTCCAGGGACTCACCCCTCCACTTT,CASSYSRDSPLHF
TRBD2,TRBJ2-1,few,15,TRBV19,TGTGCCAGTAGTATACGCGGGAGGCCGGACAATGAGCAGTTCTTC,CASSIRGRPDNEQFF
TRBD1,TRBJ2-7,many,14,TRBV3-1,TGTGCCAGCAGCAAGACAGGGGGGTCCTACGAGCAGTACTTC,CASSKTGGSYEQYF
NA,TRBJ2-1,many,15,TRBV28,TGTGCCAGCAGTTCGTGGGGGGCTGTTTACAATGAGCAGTTCTTC,CASSSWGAVYNEQFF
NA,TRBJ2-5,many,14,TRBV19,TGTGCCAGTAGTATTGGGGGTTCCACAGAGACCCAGTACTTC,CASSIGGSTETQYF
NA,TRBJ1-1,few,16,TRBV14,TGTGCCAGCAGCCAAGACTGGGGGCGAGTGAACACTGAAGCTTTCTTT,CASSQDWGRVNTEAFF
TRBD2,TRBJ2-5,NA,16,TRBV7-9,TGTGCCAGCAGCGGCGGGACTAGCGGGCGTCAAGAGACCCAGTACTTC,CASSGGTSGRQETQYF
TRBD1,TRBJ1-1,few,15,TRBV18,TGTGCCAGCTCACCACTGGGGACAGGGGGAACTGAAGCTTTCTTT,CASSPLGTGGTEAFF